The 3 T cell receptor beta chains reported below all come from one sample, sequenced in a study of regulatory T cells in long-lasting Graves disease. Assembly of TCR beta libraries relied on iRepertoire HTBI primers together with Arm-PCR of CDR3 regions. MiXCR, applied by TCRdb to the multiplex PCR reads, yields one record per CDR3 protein. Of roughly 420,000 distinct CDR3 sequences listed, around 16% were seen once; the top ten hold around a fifth. Time point indicated: newly diagnosed GD, antithyroid drugs for less than 3 months. Extracted RNA from PBMCs served as the source of the TCR library. The sample here was peripheral blood mononuclear cells (PBMCs), taken at new diagnosis, from a patient treated with antithyroid drugs. Receptors were obtained from a female donor with Graves disease.

In this sample, this clonotype turned up many times. The chain employs TRBV29-1 and TRBJ2-2, with 7 bases matching TRBD1. The V gene's germline CDR1 is SQVTM and CDR2 ANQGSEA. The CDR3 sequence is 14 residues long. V shed 5 bases, J shed 2 bases, and the junction held 5 bases outside the gene matches. CDR3 coding DNA: TGCAGCGTTTTCGGGACAGATAACACCGGGGAGCTGTTTTTT. Amino acid sequence: CSVFGTDNTGELFF.

In its sample, this clonotype was seen a few times. The chain has TRBV6-5 and TRBJ1-6, with D possibly being TRBD1 (5 bases). The V gene lost 0 bases and the J gene lost 9 bases, with 18 bases spanning the gap. In germline, CDR1 is MNHEY, CDR2 SVGAGI. The CDR3 consists of 17 residues. The CDR3 DNA reads TGTGCCAGCAGTTACTCTGTCGTCTGGCGGGGGAGTTCACCCCTCCACTTT. It translates to CASSYSVVWRGSSPLHF.

At least ten counts were recorded for this clonotype. A junction end diverges from the germline sequence, so it may reflect a read error. CDR3 sequence reads: CASSEDIGVRF. The CDR3 coding sequence is TGTGCCAGCAGCGAGGACATTGGGGTCCGCTTC. This sequence joins TRBV7-2 and TRBJ1-2; D is possibly TRBD1 (5 bases). Germline values: CDR1 SGHTA, CDR2 FQGNSA. This CDR3 is built from 11 residues.